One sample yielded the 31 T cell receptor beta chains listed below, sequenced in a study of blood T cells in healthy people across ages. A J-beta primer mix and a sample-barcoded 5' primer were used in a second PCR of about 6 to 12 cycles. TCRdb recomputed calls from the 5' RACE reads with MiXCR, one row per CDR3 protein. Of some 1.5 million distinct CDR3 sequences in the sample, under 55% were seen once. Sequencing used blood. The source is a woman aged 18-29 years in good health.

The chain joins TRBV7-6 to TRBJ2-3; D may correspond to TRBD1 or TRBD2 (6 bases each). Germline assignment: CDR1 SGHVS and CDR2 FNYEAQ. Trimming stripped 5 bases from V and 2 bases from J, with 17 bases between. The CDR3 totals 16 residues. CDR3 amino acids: CASSPHGRGATDTQYF. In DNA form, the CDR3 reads TGTGCCAGCAGCCCTCACGGTAGGGGGGCCACAGATACGCAGTATTTT. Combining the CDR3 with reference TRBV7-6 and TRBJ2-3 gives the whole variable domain GAGVSQSPRYKVTKRGQDVALRCDPISGHVSLYWYRQALGQGPEFLTYFNYEAQQDKSGLPNDRFSAERPEGSISTLTIQRTEQRDSAMYRCASSPHGRGATDTQYFGPGTRLTVL.

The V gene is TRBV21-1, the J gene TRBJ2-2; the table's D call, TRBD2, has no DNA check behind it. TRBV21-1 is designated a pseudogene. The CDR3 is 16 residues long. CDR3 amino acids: CASSKVGLTNTGELFF. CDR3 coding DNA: TGTGCCAGCAGCAAAGTAGGGCTTACGAACACCGGGGAGCTGTTTTTT.

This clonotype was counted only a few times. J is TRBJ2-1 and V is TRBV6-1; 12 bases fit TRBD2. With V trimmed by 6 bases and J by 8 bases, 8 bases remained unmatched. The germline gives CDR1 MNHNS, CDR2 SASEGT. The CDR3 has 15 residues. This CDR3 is CASRLTSGRIDEQFF. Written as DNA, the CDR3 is TGTGCCAGCAGGCTTACTAGCGGGAGGATAGATGAGCAGTTCTTC.

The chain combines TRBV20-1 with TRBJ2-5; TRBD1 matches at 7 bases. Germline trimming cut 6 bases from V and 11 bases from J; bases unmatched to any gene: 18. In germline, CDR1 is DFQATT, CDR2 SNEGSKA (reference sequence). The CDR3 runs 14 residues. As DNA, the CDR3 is TGCAGTGCCCCAAGACAGGGTATCGATAATGAGCAGTACTTC. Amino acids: CSAPRQGIDNEQYF.

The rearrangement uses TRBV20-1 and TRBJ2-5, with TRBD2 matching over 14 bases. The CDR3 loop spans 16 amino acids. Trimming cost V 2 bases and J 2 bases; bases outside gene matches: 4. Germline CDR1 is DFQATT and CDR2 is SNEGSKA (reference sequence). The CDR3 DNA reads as TGCAGTGCTAGACAGACTAGCGGGGGGGCTCAAGAGACCCAGTACTTC. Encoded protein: CSARQTSGGAQETQYF.

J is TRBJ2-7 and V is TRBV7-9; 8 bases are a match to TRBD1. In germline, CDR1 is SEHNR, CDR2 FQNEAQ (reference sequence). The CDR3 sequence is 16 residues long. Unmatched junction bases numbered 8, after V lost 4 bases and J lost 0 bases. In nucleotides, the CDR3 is TGTGCCAGCAGCTACCCGTCGACAGGGGCCTCCTACGAGCAGTACTTC. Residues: CASSYPSTGASYEQYF.

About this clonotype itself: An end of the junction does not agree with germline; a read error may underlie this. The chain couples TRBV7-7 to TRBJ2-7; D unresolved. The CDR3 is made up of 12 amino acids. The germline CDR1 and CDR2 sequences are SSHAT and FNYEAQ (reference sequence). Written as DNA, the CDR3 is TGTGCTAGCAGTTGCCTCGCCTACGAGCAGTACTTC. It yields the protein CASSCLAYEQYF.

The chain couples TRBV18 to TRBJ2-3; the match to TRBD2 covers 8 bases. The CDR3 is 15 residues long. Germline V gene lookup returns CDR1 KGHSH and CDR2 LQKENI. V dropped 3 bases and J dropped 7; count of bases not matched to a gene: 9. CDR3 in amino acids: CASSPGLGAKNTQYF. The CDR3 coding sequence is TGTGCCAGCTCACCGGGACTAGGAGCAAAAAATACGCAGTATTTT.

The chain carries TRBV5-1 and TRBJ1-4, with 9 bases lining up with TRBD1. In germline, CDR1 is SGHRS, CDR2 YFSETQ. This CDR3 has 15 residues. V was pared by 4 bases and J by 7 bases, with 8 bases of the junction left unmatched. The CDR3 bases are TGCGCCAGCAGCGAGGACAGGGGCCTAGGTGAAAAACTGTTTTTT. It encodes CASSEDRGLGEKLFF. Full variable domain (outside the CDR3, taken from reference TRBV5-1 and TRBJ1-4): KAGVTQTPRYLIKTRGQQVTLSCSPISGHRSVSWYQQTPGQGLQFLFEYFSETQRNKGNFPGRFSGRQFSNSRSEMNVSTLELGDSALYLCASSEDRGLGEKLFFGSGTQLSVL.

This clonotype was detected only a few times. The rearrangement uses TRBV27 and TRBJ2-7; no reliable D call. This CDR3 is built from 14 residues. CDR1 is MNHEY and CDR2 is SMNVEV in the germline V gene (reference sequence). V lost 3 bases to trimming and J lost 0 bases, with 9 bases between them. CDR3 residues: CASSLNSISYEQYF. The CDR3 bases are TGTGCCAGCAGTTTGAACAGTATCTCCTACGAGCAGTACTTC.

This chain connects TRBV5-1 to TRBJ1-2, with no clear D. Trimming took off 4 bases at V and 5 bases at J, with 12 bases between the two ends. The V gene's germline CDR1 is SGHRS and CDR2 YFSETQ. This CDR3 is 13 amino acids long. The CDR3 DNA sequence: TGCGCCAGCAGCGACATGGATCTTTATGGCTACACCTTC. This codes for CASSDMDLYGYTF.

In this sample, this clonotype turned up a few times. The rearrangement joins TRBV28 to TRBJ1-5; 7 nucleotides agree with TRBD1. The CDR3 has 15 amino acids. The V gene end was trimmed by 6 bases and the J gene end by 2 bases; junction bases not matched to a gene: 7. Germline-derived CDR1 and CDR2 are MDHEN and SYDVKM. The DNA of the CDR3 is TGTGCCAGCAGCCCACAGGGGATTGGCAATCAGCCCCAGCATTTT. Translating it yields CASSPQGIGNQPQHF. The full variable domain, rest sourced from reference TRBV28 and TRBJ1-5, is DVKVTQSSRYLVKRTGEKVFLECVQDMDHENMFWYRQDPGLGLRLIYFSYDVKMKEKGDIPEGYSVSREKKERFSLILESASTNQTSMYLCASSPQGIGNQPQHFGDGTRLSIL.

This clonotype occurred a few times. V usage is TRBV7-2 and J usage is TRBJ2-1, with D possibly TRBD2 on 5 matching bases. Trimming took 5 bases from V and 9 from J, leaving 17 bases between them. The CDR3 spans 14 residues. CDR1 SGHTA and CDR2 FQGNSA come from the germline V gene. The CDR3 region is CASSIPGRAGEQFF. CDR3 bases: TGTGCCAGCAGCATCCCGGGAAGGGCCGGTGAGCAGTTCTTC.

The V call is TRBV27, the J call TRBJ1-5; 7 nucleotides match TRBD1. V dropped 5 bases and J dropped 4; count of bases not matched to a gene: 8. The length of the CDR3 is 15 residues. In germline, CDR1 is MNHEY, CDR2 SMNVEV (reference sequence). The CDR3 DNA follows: TGTGCCAGCAGTCGGGGGACAGACCGTAATCAGCCCCAGCATTTT. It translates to CASSRGTDRNQPQHF.

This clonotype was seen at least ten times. The CDR3, as DNA: TGCGCCAGCAGCCCTCCGATTCTAGCGAGTCAAGAGACCCAGTACTTC. Translating it yields CASSPPILASQETQYF. The V and J genes are TRBV4-1 and TRBJ2-5; D possibly corresponds to TRBD2 (6 bases). V was clipped by 4 bases and J by 2 bases, with 17 bases between them. The CDR3 length is 16 residues. Germline CDR1 MGHRA, CDR2 YSYEKL.

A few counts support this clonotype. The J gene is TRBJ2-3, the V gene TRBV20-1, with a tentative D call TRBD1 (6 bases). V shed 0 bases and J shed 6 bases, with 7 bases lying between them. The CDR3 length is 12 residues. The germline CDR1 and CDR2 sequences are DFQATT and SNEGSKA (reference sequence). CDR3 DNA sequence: TGCAGTGCTAGAGATGACAGGGATACGCAGTATTTT. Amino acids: CSARDDRDTQYF.

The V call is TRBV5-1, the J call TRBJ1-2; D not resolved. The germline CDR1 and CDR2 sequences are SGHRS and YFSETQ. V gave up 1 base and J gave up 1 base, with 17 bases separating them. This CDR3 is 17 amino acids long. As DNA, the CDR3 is TGCGCCAGCAGCTTGTCTCCAACGAACACCATTAACTATGGCTACACCTTC. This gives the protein CASSLSPTNTINYGYTF.

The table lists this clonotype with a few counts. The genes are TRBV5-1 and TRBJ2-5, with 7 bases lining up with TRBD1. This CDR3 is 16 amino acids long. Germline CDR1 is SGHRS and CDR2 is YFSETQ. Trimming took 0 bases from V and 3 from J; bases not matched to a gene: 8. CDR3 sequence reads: CASSLVGGGDKETQYF. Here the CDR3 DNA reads TGCGCCAGCAGCTTGGTAGGGGGCGGAGACAAAGAGACCCAGTACTTC.

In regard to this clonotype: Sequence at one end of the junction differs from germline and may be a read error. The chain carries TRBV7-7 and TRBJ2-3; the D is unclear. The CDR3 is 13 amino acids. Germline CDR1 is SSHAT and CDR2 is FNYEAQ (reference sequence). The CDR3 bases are TGTGCTAGCAGCGACATTGAGTCAGATACGCAGTATTTT. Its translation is CASSDIESDTQYF.

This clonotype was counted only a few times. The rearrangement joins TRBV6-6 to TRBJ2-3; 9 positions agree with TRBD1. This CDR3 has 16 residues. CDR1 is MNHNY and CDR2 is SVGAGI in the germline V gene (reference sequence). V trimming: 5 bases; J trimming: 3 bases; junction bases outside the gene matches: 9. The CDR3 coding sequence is TGTGCCAGCAGTGGACTCGGGACAGGGCCTACAGATACGCAGTATTTT. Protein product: CASSGLGTGPTDTQYF.

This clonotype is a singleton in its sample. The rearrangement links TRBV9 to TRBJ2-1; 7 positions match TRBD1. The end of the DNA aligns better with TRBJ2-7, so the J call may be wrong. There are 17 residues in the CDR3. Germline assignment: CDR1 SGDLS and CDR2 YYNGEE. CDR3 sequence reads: CASSTRQGLSSYNEQYF. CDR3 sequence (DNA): TGTGCCAGCAGCACTAGACAGGGTCTTAGCTCCTACAATGAGCAGTACTTC.

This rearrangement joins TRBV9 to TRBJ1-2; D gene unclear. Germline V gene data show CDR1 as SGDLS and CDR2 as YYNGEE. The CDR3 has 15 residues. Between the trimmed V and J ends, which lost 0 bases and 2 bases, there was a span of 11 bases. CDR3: CASSVAPGENYGYTF. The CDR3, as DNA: TGTGCCAGCAGCGTAGCCCCCGGGGAAAACTATGGCTACACCTTC.

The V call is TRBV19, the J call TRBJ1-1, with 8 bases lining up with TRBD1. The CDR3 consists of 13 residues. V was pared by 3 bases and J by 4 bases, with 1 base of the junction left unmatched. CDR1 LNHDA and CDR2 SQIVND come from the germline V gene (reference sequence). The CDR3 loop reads CASSIQGATEAFF. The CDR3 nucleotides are TGTGCCAGTAGTATCCAGGGGGCCACTGAAGCTTTCTTT.

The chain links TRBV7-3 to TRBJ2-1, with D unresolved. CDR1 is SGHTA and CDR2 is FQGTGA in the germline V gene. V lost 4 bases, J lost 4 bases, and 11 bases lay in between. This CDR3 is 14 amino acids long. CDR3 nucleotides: TGTGCCAGCAGCTATCGGGTAGGGTACAATGAGCAGTTCTTC. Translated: CASSYRVGYNEQFF. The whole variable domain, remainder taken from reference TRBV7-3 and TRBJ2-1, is GAGVSQTPSNKVTEKGKYVELRCDPISGHTALYWYRQSLGQGPEFLIYFQGTGAADDSGLPNDRFFAVRPEGSVSTLKIQRTERGDSAVYLCASSYRVGYNEQFFGPGTRLTVL.

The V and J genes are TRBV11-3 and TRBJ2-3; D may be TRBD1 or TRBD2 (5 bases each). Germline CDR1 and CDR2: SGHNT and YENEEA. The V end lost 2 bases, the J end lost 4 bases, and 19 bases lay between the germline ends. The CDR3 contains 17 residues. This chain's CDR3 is CASSLSWEEGIPDTQYF. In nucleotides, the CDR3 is TGTGCCAGCAGCTTATCGTGGGAAGAGGGGATCCCAGATACGCAGTATTTT.

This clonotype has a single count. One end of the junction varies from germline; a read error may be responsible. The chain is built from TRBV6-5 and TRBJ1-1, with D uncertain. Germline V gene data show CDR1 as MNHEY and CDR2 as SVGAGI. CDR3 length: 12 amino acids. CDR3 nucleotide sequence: TGTGTCAGCAGTCCCCAGTCGGGCGTAGCTTTCTTT. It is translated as CVSSPQSGVAFF.

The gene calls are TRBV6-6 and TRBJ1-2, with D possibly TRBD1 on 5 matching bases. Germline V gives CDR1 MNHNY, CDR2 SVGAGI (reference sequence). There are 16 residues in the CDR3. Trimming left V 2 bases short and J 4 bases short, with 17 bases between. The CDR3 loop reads CASSYPPDTRAYGYTF. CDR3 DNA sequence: TGTGCCAGCAGTTACCCCCCGGACACCCGAGCCTATGGCTACACCTTC.

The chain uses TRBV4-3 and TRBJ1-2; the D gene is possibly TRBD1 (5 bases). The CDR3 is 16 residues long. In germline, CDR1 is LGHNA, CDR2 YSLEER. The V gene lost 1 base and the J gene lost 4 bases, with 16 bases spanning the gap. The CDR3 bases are TGCGCCAGCAGCCAAGGGGTCGAACAGGTACTCTATGGCTACACCTTC. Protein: CASSQGVEQVLYGYTF.

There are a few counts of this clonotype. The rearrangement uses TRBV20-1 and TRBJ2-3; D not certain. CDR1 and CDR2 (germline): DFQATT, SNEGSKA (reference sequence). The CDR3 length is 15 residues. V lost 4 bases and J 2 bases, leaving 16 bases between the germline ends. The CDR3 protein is CSAIFVRDNTDTQYF. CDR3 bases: TGCAGTGCTATCTTCGTCCGCGATAACACAGATACGCAGTATTTT.

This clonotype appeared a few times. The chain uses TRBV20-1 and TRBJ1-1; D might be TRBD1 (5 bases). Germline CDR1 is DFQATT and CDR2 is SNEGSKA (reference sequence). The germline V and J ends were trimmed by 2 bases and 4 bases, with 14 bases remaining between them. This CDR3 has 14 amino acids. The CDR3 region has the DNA TGCAGTGCTAGACCCCTCAGGGAATTCACTGAAGCTTTCTTT. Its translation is CSARPLREFTEAFF.

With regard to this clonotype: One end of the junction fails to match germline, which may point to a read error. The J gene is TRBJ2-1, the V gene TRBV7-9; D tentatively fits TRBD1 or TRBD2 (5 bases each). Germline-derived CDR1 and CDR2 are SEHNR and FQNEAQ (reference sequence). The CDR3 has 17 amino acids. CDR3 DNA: TGTGCCAGCAGTTTAGCTGCGAGGGGAGATGTGTACAATGAGCAGTTCTTC. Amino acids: CASSLAARGDVYNEQFF.